A single sample gave rise to the 22 T cell receptor beta chains below, sequenced in a study of patients and donors after allogeneic stem cell transplantation. TCRdb recomputed calls from the RT-PCR reads with MiXCR, one row per CDR3 protein. The data show 24,000 or so distinct CDR3 sequences, 25% to 35% seen once. Sequenced: blood, either unsorted or a sorted T cell fraction (not recorded which). The receptors originated from a human donor who was either an allogeneic HSCT recipient or a stem cell or donor lymphocyte infusion donor (not recorded which). It is not recorded whose cells these are; they may come from a transplant donor.

In its sample, this clonotype was seen many times. The J gene is TRBJ1-2, the V gene TRBV7-2; no firm D call. This CDR3 comprises 13 residues. Germline lookup yields CDR1 SGHTA and CDR2 FQGNSA. Trimming pared 5 bases from V and 7 bases from J, leaving 14 bases between. As DNA, the CDR3 is TGTGCCAGCAGCCTACTGGAAACAGCTGGCTACACCTTC. It is translated as CASSLLETAGYTF.

This clonotype was seen a few times. The chain employs TRBV7-2 and TRBJ1-5; D unclear. This CDR3 is built from 14 residues. The germline V and J ends were trimmed by 2 bases and 3 bases, with 8 bases remaining between them. The V gene's germline CDR1 is SGHTA and CDR2 FQGNSA. CDR3 region: CASSLRVANQPQHF. CDR3 bases: TGTGCCAGCAGCTTACGAGTGGCCAATCAGCCCCAGCATTTT.

This chain uses TRBV7-2 with TRBJ2-4, with 7 bases that match TRBD2. Germline CDR1 SGHTA, CDR2 FQGNSA. The CDR3 loop spans 16 amino acids. V shed 6 bases and J 3 bases; nucleotides not matched to a gene: 11. This CDR3 is CASSLQSGAGKNIQYF. In nucleotides, the CDR3 is TGTGCCAGCAGTTTACAGAGCGGGGCGGGCAAAAACATTCAGTACTTC.

The rearrangement links TRBV7-8 to TRBJ1-5; no reliable D call. V was shortened by 5 bases and J by 9 bases, with 17 bases between the two germline ends. The length of the CDR3 is 14 residues. CDR1 is SGHVS, CDR2 FQNEAQ, per germline. DNA of the CDR3: TGTGCCAGCAGCCAGTACCGGCGGGAGGGGCCCCAGCATTTT. This codes for CASSQYRREGPQHF.

V is TRBV5-6 and J is TRBJ1-5, with a possible D match to TRBD1 (6 bases). The CDR3 is made up of 16 amino acids. Trimming cost V 0 bases and J 0 bases, with 10 bases left between them. Looked up from germline, CDR1 is SGHDT and CDR2 is YYEEEE. Here the CDR3 DNA reads TGTGCCAGCAGCTTGGGGGGACACTTTAGCAATCAGCCCCAGCATTTT. Its protein product is CASSLGGHFSNQPQHF.

This clonotype came up a few times. The genes are TRBV4-1 and TRBJ1-6; D is uncertain. V dropped 4 bases and J dropped 6 bases, with 4 bases sitting between them. Germline CDR1 is MGHRA and CDR2 is YSYEKL. The CDR3 covers 12 residues. As DNA, the CDR3 is TGCGCCAGCAGCCTCCCTAATTCACCCCTCCACTTT. Amino acids: CASSLPNSPLHF.

This clonotype was observed many times. The rearrangement uses TRBV5-3 and TRBJ1-1; D not resolved. TRBV5-3 has ORF status, its function being uncertain. V was pared by 1 base and J by 0 bases, with 13 bases between. The CDR3 runs 16 residues. CDR3 amino acids: CARSLPYEIMNTEAFF. The CDR3 region has the DNA TGTGCCAGAAGCTTGCCCTACGAAATTATGAACACTGAAGCTTTCTTT.

This clonotype turned up a few times. The rearrangement links TRBV12-3 or TRBV12-4 to TRBJ1-2; D is unresolved. Trimming removed 5 bases from V and 2 bases from J, with 9 bases in between. The CDR3 contains 13 residues. For the CDR3, the DNA is TGTGCCAGCAGTACGGTGAAAAACTATGGCTACACCTTC. It translates to CASSTVKNYGYTF.

This rearrangement joins TRBV27 to TRBJ1-2; D is perhaps TRBD1 (6 bases). The CDR3 runs to 17 residues. The germline V and J ends were trimmed by 6 bases and 2 bases, with 22 bases remaining between them. Germline CDR1 is MNHEY and CDR2 is SMNVEV (reference sequence). As DNA, the CDR3 is TGTGCCAGCAGCTGGACAGCTCCAAGGATATCCAACTATGGCTACACCTTC. Amino acid sequence: CASSWTAPRISNYGYTF.

This clonotype has more than one count but fewer than ten. This rearrangement joins TRBV10-3 to TRBJ1-2; a weak D match, TRBD1 (5 bases). Germline-derived CDR1 and CDR2 are ENHRY and SYGVKD. V lost 7 bases and J lost 2, with 14 bases in between. CDR3 size: 14 residues. The CDR3: CAITSAGTNYGYTF. CDR3 in DNA: TGTGCCATCACGTCGGCCGGGACCAACTATGGCTACACCTTC.

This clonotype showed up just a few times. The chain links TRBV12-3 or TRBV12-4 to TRBJ1-4; D gene unclear. This CDR3 comprises 11 residues. V was clipped by 5 bases and J by 8 bases, with 6 bases between them. CDR3 region: CASSRKEKLFF. The CDR3 coding sequence is TGTGCCAGCAGTAGAAAGGAAAAACTGTTTTTT.

This clonotype was seen only a few times. The chain uses TRBV7-2 and TRBJ1-2; the D gene is possibly TRBD1 (6 bases). The ends were cut back, 5 bases at V and 3 bases at J, with 19 bases in the middle. The CDR3 runs to 16 residues. Germline V gene sequence: CDR1 SGHTA, CDR2 FQGNSA. CDR3 amino acids: CASSPGQVGQYYGYTF. The CDR3 bases are TGTGCCAGCAGCCCGGGACAAGTCGGGCAATACTATGGCTACACCTTC.

The chain links TRBV28 to TRBJ1-2; a weak D match, TRBD1 (6 bases). From germline, CDR1 is MDHEN and CDR2 SYDVKM. V was cut by 5 bases and J by 5 bases, with 15 bases left in between. The CDR3 is 14 residues long. Here the CDR3 reads CASSHRGGKYGYTF. CDR3 nucleotides: TGTGCCAGCAGTCACCGAGGGGGGAAGTATGGCTACACCTTC.

The chain uses TRBV7-3 and TRBJ1-2; D gene ambiguous. The germline V gene encodes CDR1 SGHTA and CDR2 FQGTGA. V was shortened by 2 bases and J by 5 bases, with 9 bases between the two germline ends. The length of the CDR3 is 13 residues. CDR3 residues: CASSLGPTYGYTF. CDR3 nucleotide sequence: TGTGCCAGCAGCTTAGGGCCTACATATGGCTACACCTTC.

This chain uses TRBV6-1 with TRBJ1-6; no firm D call. CDR1 and CDR2 (germline): MNHNS, SASEGT. The germline V and J ends were trimmed by 6 bases and 6 bases, with 18 bases remaining between them. The CDR3 is made up of 16 amino acids. This chain's CDR3 is CASSPPSSRSNSPLHF. The CDR3 DNA follows: TGTGCCAGCAGCCCACCATCCTCGAGGAGTAATTCACCCCTCCACTTT.

This clonotype turned up a few times. The V call is TRBV28, the J call TRBJ1-1; D may be TRBD1 (5 bases). This CDR3 has 16 residues. The V and J ends lost 5 bases and 4 bases respectively, with 20 bases between them. Per germline, CDR1 MDHEN and CDR2 SYDVKM. The DNA for the CDR3 is TGTGCCAGCAGTCTCTGGTCCGAAGGGGACCCCACTGAAGCTTTCTTT. Translation gives CASSLWSEGDPTEAFF. Using reference TRBV28 and TRBJ1-1 for the parts outside the CDR3, the full variable domain is DVKVTQSSRYLVKRTGEKVFLECVQDMDHENMFWYRQDPGLGLRLIYFSYDVKMKEKGDIPEGYSVSREKKERFSLILESASTNQTSMYLCASSLWSEGDPTEAFFGQGTRLTVV.

This clonotype turned up a few times. CDR3 loop: CAIRTDGASSGNTIYF. The CDR3 DNA follows: TGTGCCATCAGGACGGACGGTGCGAGCTCTGGAAACACCATATATTTT. This chain uses TRBV10-3 with TRBJ1-3; no firm D call. The V gene lost 6 bases and the J gene lost 0 bases, with 15 bases spanning the gap. There are 16 residues in the CDR3. CDR1 and CDR2 from the germline V gene are ENHRY and SYGVKD.

The CDR3 DNA follows: TGTGCCAGCAGCTTGGTACTAGCGGGAGAGACCCAGTACTTC. Its protein product is CASSLVLAGETQYF. The chain combines TRBV5-6 with TRBJ2-5; 9 positions agree with TRBD2. The V and J ends lost 0 bases and 4 bases, in that order; junction bases with no gene match: 1. This CDR3 spans 14 amino acids. In germline, CDR1 is SGHDT, CDR2 YYEEEE.

This clonotype has just a few counts. The V and J genes are TRBV12-3 or TRBV12-4 and TRBJ2-7; 8 bases align to TRBD2. CDR3 size: 11 residues. The junction had 0 bases not matched to a gene; V was cut back by 5 bases and J by 6 bases. In DNA, the CDR3 is TGTGCCAGCAGTCGGGAGGGCGAGCAGTACTTC. This gives the protein CASSREGEQYF.

The table lists this clonotype with a few counts. J is TRBJ1-6 and V is TRBV9, with D maybe TRBD1 (6 bases). The germline V and J ends were trimmed by 4 bases and 9 bases, with 17 bases remaining between them. The CDR3 extends over 15 amino acids. From germline, CDR1 is SGDLS and CDR2 YYNGEE. The CDR3 region has the DNA TGTGCCAGCAGCTCTAGACAGGACCGGGGTTCACCCCTCCACTTT. Its translation is CASSSRQDRGSPLHF.

The chain combines TRBV20-1 with TRBJ2-3; no firm D call. Germline V gene data show CDR1 as DFQATT and CDR2 as SNEGSKA (reference sequence). There are 14 residues in the CDR3. Between the trimmed V and J ends, which lost 3 bases and 0 bases, there was a span of 10 bases. The CDR3 spells CSARSDASTDTQYF. For the CDR3, the DNA is TGCAGTGCTAGGTCCGATGCTAGCACAGATACGCAGTATTTT.

The rearrangement links TRBV10-3 to TRBJ1-4; 11 nucleotides match TRBD1. The CDR3 extends over 14 amino acids. V lost 6 bases and J lost 8; bases outside the gene matches: 5. Germline V gene data show CDR1 as ENHRY and CDR2 as SYGVKD. The CDR3 loop is CAISEGQGGEKLFF. The DNA for the CDR3 is TGTGCCATCAGCGAGGGACAGGGGGGCGAAAAACTGTTTTTT.